These 9 T cell receptor beta chains originate from one sample sequenced in a study of T cell changes during pregnancy in multiple sclerosis. The assay was immunoSEQ multiplex PCR, and TCRdb's table has in-frame clones only and misses some. The sample lists about 79,000 clones; around nine tenths were seen once. The source was CD4+ T cells from peripheral blood mononuclear cells, collected in the second trimester of pregnancy. The receptors here all came from a female donor with multiple sclerosis, enrolled in a pregnancy study.

The chain uses TRBV29-1 and TRBJ2-3; 7 nucleotides match TRBD2. This CDR3 is built from 12 residues. Looked up from germline, CDR1 is SQVTM and CDR2 is ANQGSEA. With 3 bases clipped from V and 5 bases from J, the junction kept 2 bases outside the gene matches. The CDR3 sequence: CSVEASGDTQYF. CDR3 bases: TGCAGCGTTGAGGCTAGCGGAGATACGCAGTATTTT.

The rearrangement uses TRBV2 and TRBJ2-7; 8 nucleotides line up with TRBD2. V lost 5 bases to trimming and J lost 5 bases; unmatched junction nucleotides: 11. The CDR3 contains 15 residues. Germline CDR1 is SNHLY and CDR2 is FYNNEI. In nucleotides, the CDR3 is TGTGCCAGCAGTCTTTGGCGGGAGGTTTTGAACGAGCAGTACTTC. Residues: CASSLWREVLNEQYF.

This clone was seen a single time. The chain carries TRBV7-9 and TRBJ2-1; the match to TRBD2 covers 11 bases. CDR3 length equals 17 residues. The junction had 7 bases not matched to a gene; V was cut back by 0 bases and J by 6 bases. Germline V gene lookup returns CDR1 SEHNR and CDR2 FQNEAQ (reference sequence). The CDR3 DNA reads TGTGCCAGCAGCTTAGCCCACACTAGCGGGAGCCCCAATGAGCAGTTCTTC. The encoded protein is CASSLAHTSGSPNEQFF.

The chain couples TRBV7-3 to TRBJ2-2; 7 nucleotides line up with TRBD1. Unmatched junction bases numbered 5, after V lost 4 bases and J lost 6 bases. Germline V gives CDR1 SGHTA, CDR2 FQGTGA. The CDR3 sequence is 14 residues long. CDR3 sequence: CASSYAQGAGELFF. CDR3 nucleotides: TGTGCCAGCAGCTATGCCCAGGGGGCCGGGGAGCTGTTTTTT.

This chain links TRBV7-8 with TRBJ1-2, with D possibly TRBD1 on 5 matching bases. The CDR3 spans 15 residues. Trimming removed 1 base from V and 4 bases from J, with 13 bases in between. Germline assignment: CDR1 SGHVS and CDR2 FQNEAQ. The CDR3 reads CASSLGMEGSYGYTF. CDR3 coding DNA: TGTGCCAGCAGCTTAGGGATGGAGGGGAGCTATGGCTACACCTTC.

With respect to this clone: A read error may account for a junction end that differs from germline. This chain joins TRBV7-7 and TRBJ2-2; possible D gene TRBD2, 5 bases. The CDR3 covers 14 residues. Germline lookup yields CDR1 SSHAT and CDR2 FNYEAQ (reference sequence). The CDR3 DNA sequence: TGTGCTAGCAGCTTGAGGGATAACACCGGGGAGCTGTTTTTT. Its translation is CASSLRDNTGELFF.

This clone has just a few counts. This sequence joins TRBV9 and TRBJ1-1; 8 nucleotides match TRBD1. Germline CDR1 reads SGDLS; CDR2 reads YYNGEE. The CDR3 extends over 15 amino acids. V gave up 6 bases and J gave up 1 base; unmatched junction bases: 8. DNA of the CDR3: TGTGCCAGCACCCCATTCCAGGGGGCGAACACTGAAGCTTTCTTT. It is translated as CASTPFQGANTEAFF.

The chain combines TRBV18 with TRBJ2-7; 8 bases align to TRBD2. This CDR3 has 17 amino acids. Trimming at V came to 3 bases and at J to 0 bases, leaving 10 bases not matched to a gene. Germline V gives CDR1 KGHSH, CDR2 LQKENI. The CDR3 reads CASSPNIISGDSYEQYF. For the CDR3, the DNA is TGTGCCAGCTCACCCAATATAATTAGCGGGGACTCCTACGAGCAGTACTTC.

This chain links TRBV10-2 with TRBJ2-5, with 11 bases identical to TRBD2. V dropped 5 bases and J dropped 5; count of bases not matched to a gene: 10. The CDR3 sequence is 16 residues long. The germline V gene has CDR1 WSHSY and CDR2 SAAADI. Written as DNA, the CDR3 is TGCGCCAGCAGTCTTAGCGGGGGGGCCCGGGGGGAGACCCAGTACTTC. Its translation is CASSLSGGARGETQYF.